A selection of T cell receptor beta chains follows, all from one sample in a study of T cell responses to AZD1222 COVID-19 vaccine. The assay was immunoSEQ multiplex PCR, and TCRdb's table has in-frame clones only and misses some. The data hold just over 80,000 clones, with more than 80% observed a single time. Sequenced material: peripheral blood, taken on day 0 of AZD1222 vaccination. These receptors were collected from an adult in good health. Both conserved end residues are part of each CDR3. A D gene is named only where the DNA matches it firmly. Clone size is not always given. Where it is, it says once, few, many or a class for expanded clones.

CDR3aa,CDR3nt,abundance,d_gene,j_gene,v_gene
CASSPRFGQLYGYTF,TGTGCCAGCAGCCCCAGATTTGGACAGCTCTATGGCTACACCTTC,once,NA,TRBJ1-2,TRBV14
CSVYDRGLNTEAFF,TGCAGCGTCTACGACAGGGGACTAAACACTGAAGCTTTCTTT,NA,TRBD1,TRBJ1-1,TRBV29-1
CASSLGLIANGYTF,TGTGCCAGCAGCTTGGGACTGATAGCAAATGGCTACACCTTC,NA,NA,TRBJ1-2,TRBV7-2
CASSSGTSQTDTQYF,TGTGCCAGCAGCTCGGGGACTAGCCAAACAGATACGCAGTATTTT,NA,TRBD2,TRBJ2-3,TRBV7-9
CASSGKNLPNTEAFF,TGCGCCAGCAGCGGAAAGAACCTACCGAACACTGAAGCTTTCTTT,once,NA,TRBJ1-1,TRBV5-1
CATSRGTGQGKGYTF,TGTGCCACCAGCAGAGGAACGGGACAGGGGAAGGGCTACACCTTC,NA,TRBD1,TRBJ1-2,TRBV15
CAIGWGGPPQHF,TGTGCCATCGGGTGGGGGGGTCCTCCCCAGCATTTT,NA,NA,TRBJ1-5,TRBV28
CASSLARAGANVLTF,TGTGCCAGCAGCTTAGCAAGGGCTGGGGCCAACGTCCTGACTTTC,NA,NA,TRBJ2-6,TRBV7-9
CASSPGGQGGGYTF,TGTGCCAGCAGCCCGGGCGGACAGGGTGGAGGCTACACCTTC,few,TRBD1,TRBJ1-2,TRBV6-6
CASSLAAVGNTGELFF,TGTGCCAGCAGCTTAGCGGCGGTAGGAAACACCGGGGAGCTGTTTTTT,NA,NA,TRBJ2-2,TRBV7-2
CASSKVTGEETQYF,TGTGCCAGCAGCAAAGTAACGGGGGAAGAGACCCAGTACTTC,NA,NA,TRBJ2-5,TRBV21-1
CASSQSQGIEQFF,TGTGCCAGCAGCCAGAGTCAGGGTATTGAGCAGTTCTTC,NA,NA,TRBJ2-1,TRBV5-6
CASSLQPGQTYEQYF,TGCGCCAGCAGCTTGCAGCCGGGACAAACCTACGAGCAGTACTTC,NA,NA,TRBJ2-7,TRBV5-1
CASSSDRGPPTEDNSPLHF,TGTGCCAGCAGCTCGGACAGGGGGCCACCCACCGAGGATAATTCACCCCTCCACTTT,once,TRBD1,TRBJ1-6,TRBV7-2
CASSQDGGYTTDTQYF,TGTGCCAGCAGCCAAGACGGGGGTTATACCACAGATACGCAGTATTTT,NA,NA,TRBJ2-3,TRBV14
CASSLYRGHGYTF,TGTGCCAGCAGTTTATACAGGGGGCATGGCTACACCTTC,NA,TRBD1,TRBJ1-2,TRBV12-3/TRBV12-4
CASSRLAGLIEKLFF,TGTGCCAGCAGCCGACTAGCAGGATTAATCGAAAAACTGTTTTTT,NA,NA,TRBJ1-4,TRBV7-9
CASRAGWDTEAFF,TGTGCCAGCAGAGCGGGATGGGACACTGAAGCTTTCTTT,NA,NA,TRBJ1-1,TRBV12-3/TRBV12-4